This T cell receptor beta chain was sequenced in a study of T cell changes during pregnancy in multiple sclerosis. Per the germline V gene, CDR1 is SGHTA and CDR2 is FQGNSA. V lost 0 bases to trimming and J lost 2 bases, with 8 bases between them. There are 15 residues in the CDR3. Profiled with immunoSEQ multiplex PCR; TCRdb holds only in-frame clones, not every one. The repertoire has tens of thousands of clones, approximately 90% of them found once; the top ten carry under 0.75%. The receptor was derived from a female donor with multiple sclerosis, enrolled in a pregnancy study. This chain connects TRBV7-2 to TRBJ2-1; the D gene is possibly TRBD1 (6 bases). This sample comprised CD4+ T cells from peripheral blood mononuclear cells, obtained in the first trimester of pregnancy. The CDR3 DNA reads as TGTGCCAGCAGCTTAGCGGCAGGGGCCTACAATGAGCAGTTCTTC. This gives the protein CASSLAAGAYNEQFF.